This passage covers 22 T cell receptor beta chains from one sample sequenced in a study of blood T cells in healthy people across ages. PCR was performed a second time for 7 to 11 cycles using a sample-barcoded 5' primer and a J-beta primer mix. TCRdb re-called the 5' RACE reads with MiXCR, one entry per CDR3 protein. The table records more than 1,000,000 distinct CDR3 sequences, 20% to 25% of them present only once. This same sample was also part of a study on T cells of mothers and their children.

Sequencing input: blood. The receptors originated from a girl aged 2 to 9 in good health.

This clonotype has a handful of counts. The CDR3 DNA sequence: TGTGCCAGCAGCGGGAAGTACGGGACAAAATTCACAGATACGCAGTATTTT. Translation gives CASSGKYGTKFTDTQYF. The chain combines TRBV5-5 with TRBJ2-3; D might be TRBD1 (6 bases). The CDR3 totals 17 residues. V was cut by 4 bases and J by 2 bases, with 20 bases left in between. Germline V lookup: CDR1 SGHKS, CDR2 YYEKEE (reference sequence).

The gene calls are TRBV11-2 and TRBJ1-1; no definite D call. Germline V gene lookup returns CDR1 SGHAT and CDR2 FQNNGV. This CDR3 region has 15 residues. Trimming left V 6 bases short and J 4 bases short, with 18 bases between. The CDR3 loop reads CASSSILVEGTEAFF. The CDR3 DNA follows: TGTGCCAGCAGTTCAATCTTGGTAGAGGGCACTGAAGCTTTCTTT. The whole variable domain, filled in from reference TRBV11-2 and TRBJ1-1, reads EAGVAQSPRYKIIEKRQSVAFWCNPISGHATLYWYQQILGQGPKLLIQFQNNGVVDDSQLPKDRFSAERLKGVDSTLKIQPAKLEDSAVYLCASSSILVEGTEAFFGQGTRLTVV.

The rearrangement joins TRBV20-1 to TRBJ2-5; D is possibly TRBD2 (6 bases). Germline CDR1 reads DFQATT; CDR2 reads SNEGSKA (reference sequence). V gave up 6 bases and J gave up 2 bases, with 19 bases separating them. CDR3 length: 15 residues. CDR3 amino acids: CSAEEAGPLQETQYF. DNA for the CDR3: TGCAGTGCCGAGGAGGCGGGACCATTACAAGAGACCCAGTACTTC.

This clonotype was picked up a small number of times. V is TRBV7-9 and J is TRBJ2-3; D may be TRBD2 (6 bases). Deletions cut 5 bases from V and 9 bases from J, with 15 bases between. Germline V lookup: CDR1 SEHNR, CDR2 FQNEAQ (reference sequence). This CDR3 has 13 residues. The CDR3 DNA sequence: TGTGCCAGCAGCGCCGTAGCGGCGGGAACGCAGTATTTT. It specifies CASSAVAAGTQYF.

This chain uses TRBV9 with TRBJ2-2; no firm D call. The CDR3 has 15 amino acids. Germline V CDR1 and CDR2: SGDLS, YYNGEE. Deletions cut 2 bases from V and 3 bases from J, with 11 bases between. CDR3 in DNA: TGTGCCAGCAGCGTCTCACGCTACCACACCGGGGAGCTGTTTTTT. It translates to CASSVSRYHTGELFF.

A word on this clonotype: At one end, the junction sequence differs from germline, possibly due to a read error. In DNA form, the CDR3 reads TGTGCCAGCACCGTATCAGGGGTTGGGAACACTGAGGCTTTCTTT. Translation: CASTVSGVGNTEAFF. The chain has TRBV13 and TRBJ1-1, with D possibly being TRBD1 (6 bases). The CDR3 length is 15 residues. From germline, CDR1 is PRHDT and CDR2 FYEKMQ (reference sequence).

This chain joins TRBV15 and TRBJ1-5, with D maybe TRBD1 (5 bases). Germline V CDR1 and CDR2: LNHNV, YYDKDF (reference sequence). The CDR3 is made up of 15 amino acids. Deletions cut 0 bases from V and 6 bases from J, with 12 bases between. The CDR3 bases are TGTGCCACCAGCAGAGATCGGGGGTATGGTCAGCCCCAGCATTTT. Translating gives CATSRDRGYGQPQHF. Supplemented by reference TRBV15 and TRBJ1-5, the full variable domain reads DAMVIQNPRYQVTQFGKPVTLSCSQTLNHNVMYWYQQKSSQAPKLLFHYYDKDFNNEADTPDNFQSRRPNTSFCFLDIRSPGLGDTAMYLCATSRDRGYGQPQHFGDGTRLSIL.

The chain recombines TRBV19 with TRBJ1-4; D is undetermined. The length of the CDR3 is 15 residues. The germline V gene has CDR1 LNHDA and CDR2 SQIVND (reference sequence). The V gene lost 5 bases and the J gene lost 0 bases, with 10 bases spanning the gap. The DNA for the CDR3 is TGTGCCAGTAGTCCGCGGCCTGCAACTAATGAAAAACTGTTTTTT. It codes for CASSPRPATNEKLFF.

CDR3 DNA: TGTGCCAGCAGTATGGGACTAGCGGGGATCCAAGAGACCCAGTACTTC. Protein sequence: CASSMGLAGIQETQYF. The chain has TRBV28 and TRBJ2-5, with TRBD2 identical over 13 bases. The CDR3 totals 16 residues. J was trimmed by 1 base and V by 5 bases; bases with no gene match: 4. Per germline, CDR1 MDHEN and CDR2 SYDVKM.

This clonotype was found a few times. The CDR3 spells CASSLALVGSDEQFF. The CDR3 nucleotides are TGTGCCAGCAGCTTAGCACTTGTAGGTAGCGATGAGCAGTTCTTC. V is TRBV7-2 and J is TRBJ2-1; perhaps TRBD2 as D (5 bases). The length of the CDR3 is 15 residues. V lost 0 bases and J lost 8, with 14 bases in between. CDR1 is SGHTA and CDR2 is FQGNSA in the germline V gene.

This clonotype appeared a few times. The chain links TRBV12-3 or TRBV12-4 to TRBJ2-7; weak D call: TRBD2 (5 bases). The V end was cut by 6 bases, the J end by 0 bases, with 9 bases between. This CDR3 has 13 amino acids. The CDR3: CASSNLASYEQYF. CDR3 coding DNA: TGTGCCAGCAGCAATCTAGCCTCCTACGAGCAGTACTTC.

The CDR3 region has the DNA TGTGCCATCAGTGTGGACCCCGGGACAATTTACAATGAGCAGTTCTTC. It yields the protein CAISVDPGTIYNEQFF. The V and J genes are TRBV10-3 and TRBJ2-7, with a possible D match to TRBD1 (6 bases). The DNA end is more similar to TRBJ2-1, so the J call may be wrong. The CDR3 length is 16 residues. The germline V gene encodes CDR1 ENHRY and CDR2 SYGVKD.

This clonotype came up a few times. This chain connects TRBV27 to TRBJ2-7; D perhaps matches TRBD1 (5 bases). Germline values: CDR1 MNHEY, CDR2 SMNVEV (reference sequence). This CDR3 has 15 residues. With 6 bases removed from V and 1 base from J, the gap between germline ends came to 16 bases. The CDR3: CASSPTVDGSYEQYF. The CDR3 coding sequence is TGTGCCAGCAGCCCGACAGTGGATGGTTCCTACGAGCAGTACTTC.

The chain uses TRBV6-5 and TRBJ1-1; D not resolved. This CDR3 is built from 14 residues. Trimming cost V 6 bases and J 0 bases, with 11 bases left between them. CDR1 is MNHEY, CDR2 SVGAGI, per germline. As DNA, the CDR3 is TGTGCCAGCAGCCTACGCTGGTTGAACACTGAAGCTTTCTTT. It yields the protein CASSLRWLNTEAFF.

CDR3 nucleotides: TGCAGCGCCCCTCAAGCGGGAGGCCCAGATACGCAGTATTTT. Its translation is CSAPQAGGPDTQYF. The genes are TRBV29-1 and TRBJ2-3; 9 nucleotides align to TRBD2. The germline V gene has CDR1 SQVTM and CDR2 ANQGSEA. Germline trimming cut 7 bases from V and 4 bases from J; bases unmatched to any gene: 9. CDR3 size: 14 residues.

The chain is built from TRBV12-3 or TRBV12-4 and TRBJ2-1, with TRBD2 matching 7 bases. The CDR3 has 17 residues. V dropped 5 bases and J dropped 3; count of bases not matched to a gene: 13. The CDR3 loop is CASSQSEVLAYYNEQFF. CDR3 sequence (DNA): TGTGCCAGCAGTCAATCGGAGGTACTAGCGTACTACAATGAGCAGTTCTTC.

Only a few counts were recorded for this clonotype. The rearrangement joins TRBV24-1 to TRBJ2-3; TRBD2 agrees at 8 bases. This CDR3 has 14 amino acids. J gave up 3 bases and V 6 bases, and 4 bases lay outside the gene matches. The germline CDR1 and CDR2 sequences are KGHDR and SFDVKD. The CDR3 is CATSRREGTDTQYF. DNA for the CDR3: TGTGCCACCAGTCGACGGGAGGGAACAGATACGCAGTATTTT.

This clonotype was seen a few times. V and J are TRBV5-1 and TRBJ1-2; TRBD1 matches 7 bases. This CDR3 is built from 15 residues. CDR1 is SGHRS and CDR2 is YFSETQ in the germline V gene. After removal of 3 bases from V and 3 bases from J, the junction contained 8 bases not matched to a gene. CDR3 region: CASSYSTGQDYGYTF. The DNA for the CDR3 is TGCGCCAGCAGCTACTCGACAGGGCAGGACTATGGCTACACCTTC.

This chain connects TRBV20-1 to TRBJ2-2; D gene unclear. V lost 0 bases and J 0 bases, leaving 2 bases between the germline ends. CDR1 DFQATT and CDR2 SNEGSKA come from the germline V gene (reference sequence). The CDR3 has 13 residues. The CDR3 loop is CSAREPNTGELFF. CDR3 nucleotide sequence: TGCAGTGCTAGAGAGCCGAACACCGGGGAGCTGTTTTTT.

CDR3 DNA sequence: TGTGCCAGCAGCCAAGACCCGGGGGGGACTGAAGCTTTCTTT. This sequence encodes CASSQDPGGTEAFF. V gene TRBV7-6 combines with J gene TRBJ1-1; maybe TRBD1 (5 bases). Germline lookup yields CDR1 SGHVS and CDR2 FNYEAQ. CDR3 length: 14 residues. V was clipped by 5 bases and J by 5 bases, with 15 bases between them. The full variable domain, completed using reference TRBV7-6 and TRBJ1-1, is GAGVSQSPRYKVTKRGQDVALRCDPISGHVSLYWYRQALGQGPEFLTYFNYEAQQDKSGLPNDRFSAERPEGSISTLTIQRTEQRDSAMYRCASSQDPGGTEAFFGQGTRLTVV.

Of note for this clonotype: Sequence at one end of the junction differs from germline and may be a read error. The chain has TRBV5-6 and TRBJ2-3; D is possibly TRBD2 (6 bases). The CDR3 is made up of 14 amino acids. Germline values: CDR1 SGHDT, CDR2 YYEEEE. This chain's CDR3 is CAGSFLASTDTQYF. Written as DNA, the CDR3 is TGTGCCGGCAGCTTTCTAGCGAGCACAGATACGCAGTATTTT.

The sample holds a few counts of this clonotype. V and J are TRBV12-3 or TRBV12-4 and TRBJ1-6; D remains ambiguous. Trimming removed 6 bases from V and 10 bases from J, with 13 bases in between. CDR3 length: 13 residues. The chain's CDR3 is CASRWRVGSPLHF. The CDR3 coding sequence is TGTGCCAGCAGGTGGAGGGTTGGGTCACCCCTCCACTTT.